A single sample gave rise to the 24 T cell receptor beta chains below, sequenced in a study of T cells expressing NK-cell markers. TCRdb reworked the 5' RACE reads into one entry per CDR3 protein, no DNA. The data include about 150,000 distinct CDR3 sequences; the top ten clones carry roughly a third. Material for sequencing was blood T cells: a sorted CD56 or NKG2C T cell subset, CD4+ or CD8+ T cells, or bulk PBMC T cells (not recorded which). The receptors were sampled from a woman aged 45-65 years in good health.

CDR3 residues: CASSLVPLAGADTQYF. The rearrangement links TRBV11-2 to TRBJ2-3; without DNA, the TCRdb call of TRBD2 cannot be checked. This CDR3 is 16 amino acids long. The V gene's germline CDR1 is SGHAT and CDR2 FQNNGV.

J is TRBJ2-3 and V is TRBV7-3; TCRdb names TRBD1, which stays unverified in the absence of DNA. This CDR3 has 13 residues. Germline CDR1 and CDR2: SGHTA and FQGTGA. The CDR3 loop reads CASSHGGADTQYF.

V gene TRBV29-1 combines with J gene TRBJ2-1; TCRdb calls TRBD2, which cannot be checked without DNA. The germline CDR1 and CDR2 sequences are SQVTM and ANQGSEA. The CDR3 is made up of 18 amino acids. CDR3 sequence reads: CSVEFPAGGPLFSNEQFF.

The chain carries TRBV20-1 and TRBJ1-1. The germline V gene has CDR1 DFQATT and CDR2 SNEGSKA (reference sequence). CDR3 length: 12 residues. The CDR3 here is CSAREILTEAFF.

The rearrangement uses TRBV29-1 and TRBJ2-4; the D call of TRBD1 rests on TCRdb alone, since no DNA is present to check it. The CDR3 totals 11 residues. CDR1 and CDR2 (germline): SQVTM, ANQGSEA. This CDR3 is CSSYRGNIQYF.

The chain carries TRBV11-2 and TRBJ2-5; the TRBD2 assignment by TCRdb is unverifiable without DNA. Germline V gene lookup returns CDR1 SGHAT and CDR2 FQNNGV. The CDR3 consists of 14 residues. CDR3 protein: CASRREGYQETQYF. Supplemented by reference TRBV11-2 and TRBJ2-5, the full variable domain reads EAGVAQSPRYKIIEKRQSVAFWCNPISGHATLYWYQQILGQGPKLLIQFQNNGVVDDSQLPKDRFSAERLKGVDSTLKIQPAKLEDSAVYLCASRREGYQETQYFGPGTRLLVL.

The chain couples TRBV4-1 to TRBJ2-2. The CDR3 has 16 amino acids. CDR1 is MGHRA and CDR2 is YSYEKL in the germline V gene. CDR3 region: CASSQGAGDNTGELFF.

The chain has TRBV4-1 and TRBJ2-3; TCRdb outputs TRBD2, but without DNA this stays unchecked. The CDR3 consists of 17 residues. Per germline, CDR1 MGHRA and CDR2 YSYEKL. The CDR3 loop reads CASSQPLLADSTDTQYF.

The chain uses TRBV5-1 and TRBJ2-1; without DNA, the TCRdb call of TRBD2 cannot be checked. CDR3 length: 16 residues. Per the germline V gene, CDR1 is SGHRS and CDR2 is YFSETQ. The CDR3 here is CASSWTSGRAMNEQFF. The variable domain in full, completed from reference TRBV5-1 and TRBJ2-1, reads KAGVTQTPRYLIKTRGQQVTLSCSPISGHRSVSWYQQTPGQGLQFLFEYFSETQRNKGNFPGRFSGRQFSNSRSEMNVSTLELGDSALYLCASSWTSGRAMNEQFFGPGTRLTVL.

The chain recombines TRBV4-1 with TRBJ2-2; TCRdb indicates TRBD1, and absent DNA this call remains unverified. Looked up from germline, CDR1 is MGHRA and CDR2 is YSYEKL. This CDR3 has 16 residues. The CDR3 here is CASSQPRTASTGELFF.

The chain combines TRBV29-1 with TRBJ1-2. Per the germline V gene, CDR1 is SQVTM and CDR2 is ANQGSEA. This CDR3 comprises 14 residues. CDR3 residues: CSVEGRAGSLGYTF. The complete variable domain, with remaining parts taken from reference TRBV29-1 and TRBJ1-2, reads SAVISQKPSRDICQRGTSLTIQCQVDSQVTMMFWYRQQPGQSLTLIATANQGSEATYESGFVIDKFPISRPNLTFSTLTVSNMSPEDSSIYLCSVEGRAGSLGYTFGSGTRLTVV.

The chain joins TRBV20-1 to TRBJ2-1; TCRdb returns TRBD2, unconfirmable since there is no DNA. CDR3 length equals 15 residues. CDR1 and CDR2 (germline): DFQATT, SNEGSKA (reference sequence). This CDR3 is CSMLLAGGSYNEQFF.

The V call is TRBV9, the J call TRBJ2-1. CDR1 and CDR2 (germline): SGDLS, YYNGEE. The CDR3 runs to 16 residues. The CDR3: CAVTHLLVGLHNEQFF.

CDR3 protein: CASSTSNGLTYEQYF. This sequence joins TRBV6-5 and TRBJ2-7; lacking DNA, the TRBD2 call made by TCRdb goes unchecked. CDR1 and CDR2 from the germline V gene are MNHEY and SVGAGI. The CDR3 runs 15 residues.

The chain uses TRBV7-9 and TRBJ2-7; the D call from TCRdb, TRBD2, cannot be confirmed without DNA. Looked up from germline, CDR1 is SEHNR and CDR2 is FQNEAQ (reference sequence). This CDR3 is built from 17 residues. The CDR3 sequence: CASSLIPAARKGYEQYF.

CDR3 sequence: CASSPRTRPPTTLHETQYF. This chain connects TRBV3-1 to TRBJ2-5; TCRdb selects TRBD2, and the lack of DNA leaves this call unchecked. The CDR3 has 19 residues. The V gene's germline CDR1 is LGHDT and CDR2 YNNKEL (reference sequence).

V usage is TRBV20-1 and J usage is TRBJ2-1. CDR1 is DFQATT, CDR2 SNEGSKA, per germline (reference sequence). The CDR3 is 15 amino acids. This CDR3 is CSARAIERVNNEQFF.

The chain combines TRBV2 with TRBJ2-7; TCRdb reports TRBD2, a call that lacks DNA to check it against. Germline V gene sequence: CDR1 SNHLY, CDR2 FYNNEI. The CDR3 totals 16 residues. The CDR3 is CASSVGSGIVSYEQYF. Complete variable domain (other parts from reference TRBV2 and TRBJ2-7): EPEVTQTPSHQVTQMGQEVILRCVPISNHLYFYWYRQILGQKVEFLVSFYNNEISEKSEIFDDQFSVERPDGSNFTLKIRSTKLEDSAMYFCASSVGSGIVSYEQYFGPGTRLTVT.

The CDR3 sequence is CASSEGGTSVNNEQFF. This chain links TRBV2 with TRBJ2-1; TCRdb's D call, TRBD2, is unchecked because there is no DNA. The CDR3 is made up of 16 amino acids. Per germline, CDR1 SNHLY and CDR2 FYNNEI. The variable domain in full, with the rest retrieved from reference TRBV2 and TRBJ2-1, is EPEVTQTPSHQVTQMGQEVILRCVPISNHLYFYWYRQILGQKVEFLVSFYNNEISEKSEIFDDQFSVERPDGSNFTLKIRSTKLEDSAMYFCASSEGGTSVNNEQFFGPGTRLTVL.

This sequence joins TRBV5-6 and TRBJ2-2. The CDR3 has 15 residues. CDR1 and CDR2 from the germline V gene are SGHDT and YYEEEE. CDR3 residues: CASSLDRLGTGELFF.

The chain recombines TRBV2 with TRBJ2-1; no DNA is available, so the TRBD2 call from TCRdb remains unchecked. The CDR3 spans 16 residues. Germline values: CDR1 SNHLY, CDR2 FYNNEI. This CDR3 is CASSEEESGVSNEQFF.

The V gene is TRBV27, the J gene TRBJ2-1; TCRdb calls TRBD2, which cannot be checked without DNA. The germline V gene has CDR1 MNHEY and CDR2 SMNVEV (reference sequence). CDR3 length: 14 residues. The CDR3 reads CASISGNPYNEQFF.

The rearrangement uses TRBV4-1 and TRBJ2-1; TCRdb's D gene call, TRBD2, goes unchecked for lack of DNA. The germline gives CDR1 MGHRA, CDR2 YSYEKL. The CDR3 runs 17 residues. CDR3 loop: CASSQHSTSGRDNEQFF.

The chain joins TRBV25-1 to TRBJ1-1. This CDR3 has 13 residues. Germline V gene lookup returns CDR1 MGHDK and CDR2 SYGVNS. The CDR3 reads CASSDVTETEAFF.